This TCR beta chain was identified during a study of cytomegalovirus exposure and HLA in healthy donors. Study as a whole: The 90 to 150 validation repertoires were produced on the same platform as the 550 to 750 repertoires of the first cohort. This was reported in a later analysis. Study-wide results and caveats: TCR clusters originating in the first cohort tended to co-occur in the approximately 120 validation repertoires, according to a later analysis. TCR sequences were mostly rare, though some public TCRs occurred in many donors. It was confirmed in vitro that three of the CMV-associated chains were specific for CMV antigens.

On this clone itself: Its cognate antigen is unknown.

Some clones are missing from TCRdb's copy, which holds only in-frame ones; the method was immunoSEQ multiplex PCR. Among 150,000 or so clones listed, around 81% were seen once. The sample was PBMCs. The source of this sequence is a young man in good health and CMV-seropositive.

The CDR3 nucleotides read TGTGCCAGCAGGGGGGCCTTCTATGGCTACACCTTC. It is translated as CASRGAFYGYTF. The chain uses TRBV6-1 and TRBJ1-2; a possible D gene is TRBD1 (6 bases). With 6 bases removed from V and 4 bases from J, the gap between germline ends came to 9 bases. The CDR3 totals 12 residues. CDR1 is MNHNS and CDR2 is SASEGT in the germline V gene.